The present T cell receptor beta chain was sequenced within a study of T cells in Graves' hyperthyroidism and ophthalmopathy. Study information: Any treatment followed the collection of peripheral blood at initial diagnosis.

To note about this clonotype: What it recognizes is unknown.

Amplified TCR beta CDR3 regions came from RNA transcripts. An initial round of RT-PCR targeting the TCR CDR3 relied on the HTBI primer set. Using its own MiXCR run on the multiplex PCR reads, TCRdb lists one record per CDR3 protein. The sample contains a few hundred thousand distinct CDR3 sequences, approximately 17% of which appear only once. Study results and limitations: In the blood, most expanded thyroid clonotypes above 0.001 appeared as well.

Fresh peripheral blood, roughly 9.8 ml of it, supplied the PBMCs. There are 14 residues in the CDR3. Trimming removed 3 bases at V and 0 bases at J, with 10 bases between. The V gene's germline CDR1 is SQVTM and CDR2 ANQGSEA. The chain couples TRBV29-1 to TRBJ2-3; D perhaps matches TRBD2 (6 bases). This TCR derives from a woman between 18 and 29 years old with Graves' ophthalmopathy. Sequencing used blood. The CDR3 loop is CSVDAGTSTDTQYF. In nucleotides, the CDR3 is TGCAGCGTTGACGCGGGGACCAGCACAGATACGCAGTATTTT.